Listed below are T cell receptor beta chains from one sample, sequenced in a study of cytomegalovirus exposure and HLA in healthy donors. The protocol was immunoSEQ multiplex PCR, while the TCRdb copy is restricted to in-frame clones and leaves out a portion. The ten top clones account for around 3.6%, within a sample of fewer than 150,000 clones. The sequenced material came from PBMCs. These receptors came from a man between 18 and 29 years old in good health and CMV-seronegative. Both conserved end residues are part of each CDR3. Each record gives: V gene, D gene, J gene, CDR3 protein, CDR3 DNA. The D gene is left open where the match is weak.

TRBV10-2	TRBD2	TRBJ2-1	CASRKAGGQGNEQFF	TGCGCCAGCAGGAAAGCGGGGGGGCAGGGGAATGAGCAGTTCTTC
TRBV18	TRBD1	TRBJ2-3	CASSLDRVRRTDTQYF	TGTGCCAGCTCGCTCGACAGGGTGAGGAGGACAGATACGCAGTATTTT
TRBV7-9	.	TRBJ1-3	CGGSSGNTIYF	TGTGGAGGGAGCTCTGGAAACACCATATATTTT
TRBV18	.	TRBJ2-1	CASSPEGRTNEQFF	TGTGCCAGCTCACCTGAGGGGAGGACCAATGAGCAGTTCTTC
TRBV9	TRBD2	TRBJ2-3	CASSGLAGLTDTQYF	TGTGCCAGCTCGGGTCTAGCGGGCCTCACAGATACGCAGTATTTT
TRBV30	TRBD1	TRBJ1-1	CAWSTGAVAFF	TGTGCCTGGAGTACAGGGGCTGTGGCTTTCTTT
TRBV27	TRBD2	TRBJ2-1	CASSFLAGGPNEQFF	TGTGCCAGCAGTTTTCTAGCGGGAGGACCCAATGAGCAGTTCTTC
TRBV14	.	TRBJ1-3	CASSRSGSSGNTIYF	TGTGCCAGCAGCCGAAGCGGAAGCTCTGGAAACACCATATATTTT
TRBV7-8	.	TRBJ1-2	CASSLAQGGSKDGYTF	TGTGCCAGCAGCTTAGCACAGGGTGGGAGCAAGGATGGCTACACCTTC
TRBV7-3	.	TRBJ2-3	CASRPGGRADTQYF	TGTGCCAGCAGACCCGGGGGACGGGCAGATACGCAGTATTTT
TRBV6-1	TRBD1	TRBJ1-5	CASSGEGDRNPWGNQPQHF	TGTGCCAGCAGTGGAGAGGGGGACAGGAATCCGTGGGGCAATCAGCCCCAGCATTTT
TRBV27	.	TRBJ2-1	CASSIRDNYNEQFF	TGTGCCAGCAGCATTAGGGACAACTACAATGAGCAGTTCTTC
TRBV19	TRBD1	TRBJ1-1	CASARDRGRVTEAFF	TGTGCCAGTGCCCGGGACAGGGGGCGGGTCACTGAAGCTTTCTTT
TRBV5-4	.	TRBJ2-1	CASRGGSYNEQFF	TGTGCCAGCAGAGGGGGCTCCTACAATGAGCAGTTCTTC
TRBV5-4	TRBD1	TRBJ1-2	CASSLNRGPIYGYTF	TGTGCCAGCAGCTTGAACAGGGGGCCGATCTATGGCTACACCTTC
TRBV6-5	.	TRBJ2-6	CASSPGVSGANVLTF	TGTGCCAGCAGCCCCGGGGTCTCTGGGGCCAACGTCCTGACTTTC
TRBV7-2	.	TRBJ2-7	CASSLQFQVPPYEQYF	TGTGCCAGCAGCCTACAGTTCCAAGTCCCTCCTTACGAGCAGTACTTC
TRBV9	TRBD1	TRBJ1-2	CASSGQGSNYGYTF	TGTGCCAGCAGCGGACAGGGATCTAACTATGGCTACACCTTC